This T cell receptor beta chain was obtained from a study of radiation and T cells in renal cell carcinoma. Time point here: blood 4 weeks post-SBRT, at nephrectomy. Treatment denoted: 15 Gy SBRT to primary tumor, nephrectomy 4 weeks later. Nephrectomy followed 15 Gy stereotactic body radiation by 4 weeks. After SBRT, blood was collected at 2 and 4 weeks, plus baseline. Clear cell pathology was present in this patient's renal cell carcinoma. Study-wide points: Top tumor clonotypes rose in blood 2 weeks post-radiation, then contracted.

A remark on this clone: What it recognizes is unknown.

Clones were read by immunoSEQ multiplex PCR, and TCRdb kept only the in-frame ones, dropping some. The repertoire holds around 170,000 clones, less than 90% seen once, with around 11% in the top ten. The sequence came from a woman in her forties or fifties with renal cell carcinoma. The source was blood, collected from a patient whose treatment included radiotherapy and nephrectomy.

The CDR3, as DNA: TGTGCCAGCAGCTTTGGGGGGGGACAGGGCGTTACAACTAATGAAAAACTGTTTTTT. Encoded protein: CASSFGGGQGVTTNEKLFF. This chain uses TRBV5-4 with TRBJ1-4; 9 bases agree with TRBD1. The CDR3 runs 19 residues. Germline CDR1 reads SGHNT; CDR2 reads YYREEE (reference sequence). Trimming at V came to 2 bases and at J to 0 bases, leaving 11 bases not matched to a gene.